The TCR beta chain described here comes from a study of T cells after yellow fever vaccination. Study conclusions and caveats: Repertoires sorted by FACS could include abundant clonotypes that are contaminants from the bulk population. Re-detected after boosting: most primary clones, almost 98% of CD4 and roughly 88% of CD8. Clonotypes appearing in both CD4 and CD8 compartments existed, and their share was small.

This clonotype was seen at least ten times. Its cognate antigen is unknown. Trimming cost V 0 bases and J 4 bases; bases outside gene matches: 2. In germline, CDR1 is SGHDT, CDR2 YYEEEE. The CDR3 loop spans 14 amino acids. Template-switching 5'RACE yielded the TCR cDNA; a universal primer site and UMIs were added in the process. TCRdb itself ran the 5' RACE reads through MiXCR, one entry per CDR3 protein. The sample gives more than 55,000 distinct CDR3 sequences, about 7.8% of which show up once; 30% to 45% is in the top ten. The source was CD8+ T cells sorted from PBMCs, collected 15 days after the yellow fever booster vaccination. The chain is built from TRBV5-6 and TRBJ2-7; 9 positions match TRBD2. This sequence was found in a man younger than 40 who received the YFV17D yellow fever vaccine. CDR3 sequence: CASSLETSGYEQYF. The CDR3 DNA is TGTGCCAGCAGCTTGGAGACTAGCGGATACGAGCAGTACTTC.